The clone carrying this TCR beta chain has at least ten counts. As yet, its antigen is unknown. A universal primer site was added by template switching, and unique molecular identifiers were carried by the cDNA. TCRdb processed the 5' RACE reads anew with MiXCR; each CDR3 protein has one entry. The profile covers more than 200,000 distinct CDR3 sequences, with about a tenth appearing a single time and about 5.2% taken by the ten largest. This sample is part of a study of identical twins. V trimming: 7 bases; J trimming: 8 bases; junction bases outside the gene matches: 14. Germline-derived CDR1 and CDR2 are SNHLY and FYNNEI. The CDR3 contains 16 residues. General study points: With beta out-of-frame sequences, excess sharing by twins was weaker. A lower insertion count was a feature of abundant cord blood beta clonotypes, with no such feature in memory repertoires. Part of the zero-insertion signal could reflect confounding by invariant MAIT and iNKT cells.

Sequenced input: memory (CD45RO+) T cells sorted from blood. This chain uses TRBV2 with TRBJ2-1, with 10 bases lining up with TRBD1. This receptor was identified in a woman between 18 and 29 years old in good health. As DNA, the CDR3 is TGTGCCAGCAACCAGAGGGACAGGGGAAGGTATTATGAGCAGTTCTTC. Translation: CASNQRDRGRYYEQFF.